The 5 T cell receptor beta chains given below trace back to one sample, sequenced in a study of shared clonotypes between healthy human individuals. Clones were read by immunoSEQ multiplex PCR, and TCRdb kept only the in-frame ones, dropping some. This sample yields some 2,400,000 clones, of which approximately 96% are seen a single time; around 0.13% belongs to the top ten. The sample comprised naive CD4+ T cells sorted from blood. Noted subset: CD45RA+ positively selected. Receptors originate from a man between 18 and 29 years old in good health.

As for this clone: The same CDR3 can be traced to other DNA sequences in this sample. The chain joins TRBV28 to TRBJ1-4, with TRBD1 as a possible D gene (6 bases). The CDR3 spans 12 residues. The germline V gene has CDR1 MDHEN and CDR2 SYDVKM. V shed 6 bases and J shed 8 bases, with 10 bases lying between them. CDR3: CASRQGGEKLFF. As DNA, the CDR3 is TGTGCCAGCAGACAGGGTGGGGAAAAACTGTTTTTT.

This chain joins TRBV11-2 and TRBJ1-4; weak D call: TRBD1 (5 bases). In germline, CDR1 is SGHAT, CDR2 FQNNGV. CDR3 length equals 17 residues. Trimming removed 5 bases from V and 8 bases from J, with 24 bases in between. The CDR3 DNA reads as TGTGCCAGCAGCGTGGGGCGGGCTGTCGGGTTAGGGGAAAAACTGTTTTTT. Residues: CASSVGRAVGLGEKLFF.

This chain links TRBV6-1 with TRBJ2-7; 7 bases are a match to TRBD1. The germline CDR1 and CDR2 sequences are MNHNS and SASEGT. CDR3 length equals 14 residues. The V gene end was trimmed by 9 bases and the J gene end by 2 bases; junction bases not matched to a gene: 10. CDR3 loop: CARGAGGPTYEQYF. The CDR3 nucleotides read TGTGCCAGAGGGGCAGGGGGACCTACCTACGAGCAGTACTTC.

V usage is TRBV7-9 and J usage is TRBJ1-4; 8 bases are a match to TRBD1. Germline-derived CDR1 and CDR2 are SEHNR and FQNEAQ (reference sequence). The CDR3 sequence is 14 residues long. Trimming took 5 bases from V and 3 from J; bases not matched to a gene: 2. CDR3 region: CASSQTGANEKLFF. CDR3 sequence (DNA): TGTGCCAGCAGCCAGACAGGGGCTAATGAAAAACTGTTTTTT.

The V gene is TRBV7-2, the J gene TRBJ2-7; D gene uncertain. Germline CDR1 SGHTA, CDR2 FQGNSA. The V and J ends lost 1 base and 0 bases respectively, with 10 bases between them. This CDR3 region has 15 residues. CDR3: CASSLVKGSSYEQYF. The CDR3 DNA reads as TGTGCCAGCAGCTTAGTAAAGGGAAGCTCCTACGAGCAGTACTTC.